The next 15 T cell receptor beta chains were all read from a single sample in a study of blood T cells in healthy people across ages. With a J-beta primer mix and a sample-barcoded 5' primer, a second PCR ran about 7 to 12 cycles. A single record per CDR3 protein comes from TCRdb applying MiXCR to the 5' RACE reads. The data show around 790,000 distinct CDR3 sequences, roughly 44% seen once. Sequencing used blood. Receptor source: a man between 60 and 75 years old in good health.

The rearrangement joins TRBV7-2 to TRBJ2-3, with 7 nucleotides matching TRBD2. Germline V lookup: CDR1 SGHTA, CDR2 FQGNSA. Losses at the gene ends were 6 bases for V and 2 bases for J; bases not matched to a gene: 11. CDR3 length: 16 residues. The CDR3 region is CASRRSWGGFTDTQYF. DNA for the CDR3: TGTGCCAGCAGAAGAAGCTGGGGGGGTTTCACAGATACGCAGTATTTT.

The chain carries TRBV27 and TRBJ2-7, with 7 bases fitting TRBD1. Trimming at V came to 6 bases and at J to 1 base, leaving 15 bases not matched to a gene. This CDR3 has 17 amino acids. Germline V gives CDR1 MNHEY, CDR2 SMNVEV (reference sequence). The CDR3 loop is CASRGNSGTVFSYEQYF. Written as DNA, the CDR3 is TGTGCCAGCAGAGGCAACTCCGGGACAGTTTTTTCCTACGAGCAGTACTTC.

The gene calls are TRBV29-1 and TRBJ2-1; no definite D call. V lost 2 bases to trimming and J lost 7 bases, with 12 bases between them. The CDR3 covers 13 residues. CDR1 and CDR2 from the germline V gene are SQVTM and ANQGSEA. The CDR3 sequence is CSVERVRTNEQFF. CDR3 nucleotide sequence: TGCAGCGTTGAAAGGGTTCGGACGAATGAGCAGTTCTTC.

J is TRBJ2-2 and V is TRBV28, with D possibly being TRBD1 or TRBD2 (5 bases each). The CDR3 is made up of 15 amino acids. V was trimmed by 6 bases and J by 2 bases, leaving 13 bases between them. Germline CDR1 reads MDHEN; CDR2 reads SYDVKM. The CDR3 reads CASRRSGPNTGELFF. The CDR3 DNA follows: TGTGCCAGCAGACGCTCGGGGCCAAACACCGGGGAGCTGTTTTTT. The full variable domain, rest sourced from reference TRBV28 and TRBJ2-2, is DVKVTQSSRYLVKRTGEKVFLECVQDMDHENMFWYRQDPGLGLRLIYFSYDVKMKEKGDIPEGYSVSREKKERFSLILESASTNQTSMYLCASRRSGPNTGELFFGEGSRLTVL.

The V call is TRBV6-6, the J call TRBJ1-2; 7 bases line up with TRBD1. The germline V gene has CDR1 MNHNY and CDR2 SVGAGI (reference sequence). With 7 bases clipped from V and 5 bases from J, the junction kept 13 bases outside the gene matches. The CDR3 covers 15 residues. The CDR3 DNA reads TGTGCCAGCACCCCAGGGGGGGAATGGGCATATGGCTACACCTTC. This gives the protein CASTPGGEWAYGYTF.

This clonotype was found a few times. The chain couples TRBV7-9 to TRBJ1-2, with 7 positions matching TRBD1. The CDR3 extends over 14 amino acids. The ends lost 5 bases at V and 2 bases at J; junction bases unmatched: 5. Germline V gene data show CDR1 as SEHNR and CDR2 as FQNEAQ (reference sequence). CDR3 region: CASSRLQGNYGYTF. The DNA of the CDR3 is TGTGCCAGCAGCCGACTACAGGGGAACTATGGCTACACCTTC. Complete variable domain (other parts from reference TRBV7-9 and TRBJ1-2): DTGVSQNPRHKITKRGQNVTFRCDPISEHNRLYWYRQTLGQGPEFLTYFQNEAQLEKSRLLSDRFSAERPKGSFSTLEIQRTEQGDSAMYLCASSRLQGNYGYTFGSGTRLTVV.

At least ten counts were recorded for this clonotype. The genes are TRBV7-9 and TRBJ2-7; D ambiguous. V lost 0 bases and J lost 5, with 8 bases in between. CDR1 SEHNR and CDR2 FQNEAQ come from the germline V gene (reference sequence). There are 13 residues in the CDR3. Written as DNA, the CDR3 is TGTGCCAGCAGCTTAGCGGGTGGCGACGAGCAGTACTTC. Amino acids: CASSLAGGDEQYF. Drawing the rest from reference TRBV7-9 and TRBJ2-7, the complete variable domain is DTGVSQNPRHKITKRGQNVTFRCDPISEHNRLYWYRQTLGQGPEFLTYFQNEAQLEKSRLLSDRFSAERPKGSFSTLEIQRTEQGDSAMYLCASSLAGGDEQYFGPGTRLTVT.

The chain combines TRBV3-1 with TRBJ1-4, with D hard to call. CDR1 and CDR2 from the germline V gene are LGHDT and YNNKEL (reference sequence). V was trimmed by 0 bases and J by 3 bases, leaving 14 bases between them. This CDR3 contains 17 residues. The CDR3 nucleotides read TGTGCCAGCAGCCAAGACTTGTGGAGGGAGGCTAATGAAAAACTGTTTTTT. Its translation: CASSQDLWREANEKLFF.

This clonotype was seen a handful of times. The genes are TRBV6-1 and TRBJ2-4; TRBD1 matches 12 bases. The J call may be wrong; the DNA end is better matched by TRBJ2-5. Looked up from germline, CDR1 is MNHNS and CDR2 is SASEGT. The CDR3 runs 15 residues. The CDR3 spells CASRTGTGGEETQYF. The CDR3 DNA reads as TGTGCCAGCAGGACAGGGACAGGGGGCGAAGAGACCCAGTACTTC.

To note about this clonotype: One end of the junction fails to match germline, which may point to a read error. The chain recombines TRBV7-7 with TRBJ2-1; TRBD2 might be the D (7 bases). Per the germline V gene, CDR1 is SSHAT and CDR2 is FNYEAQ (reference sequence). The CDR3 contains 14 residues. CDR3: CASSPLGGANEQFF. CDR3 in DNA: TGTGCTAGCAGCCCCTTGGGGGGGGCGAATGAGCAGTTCTTC. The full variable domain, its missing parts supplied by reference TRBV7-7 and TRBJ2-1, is GAGVSQSPRYKVTKRGQDVTLRCDPISSHATLYWYQQALGQGPEFLTYFNYEAQPDKSGLPSDRFSAERPEGSISTLTIQRTEQRDSAMYRCASSPLGGANEQFFGPGTRLTVL.

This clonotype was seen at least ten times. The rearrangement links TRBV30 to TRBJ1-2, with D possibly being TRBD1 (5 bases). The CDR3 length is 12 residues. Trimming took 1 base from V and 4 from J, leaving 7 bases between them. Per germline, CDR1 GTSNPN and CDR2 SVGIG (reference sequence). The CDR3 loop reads CAWSDRSYGYTF. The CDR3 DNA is TGTGCCTGGAGTGACAGGAGCTATGGCTACACCTTC.

The CDR3 sequence: CASQTSTDTQYF. DNA for the CDR3: TGTGCCAGCCAGACTAGCACAGATACGCAGTATTTT. The rearrangement joins TRBV27 to TRBJ2-3; no reliable D call. The CDR3 totals 12 residues. Trimming pared 8 bases from V and 0 bases from J, leaving 6 bases between. Germline V CDR1 and CDR2: MNHEY, SMNVEV (reference sequence).

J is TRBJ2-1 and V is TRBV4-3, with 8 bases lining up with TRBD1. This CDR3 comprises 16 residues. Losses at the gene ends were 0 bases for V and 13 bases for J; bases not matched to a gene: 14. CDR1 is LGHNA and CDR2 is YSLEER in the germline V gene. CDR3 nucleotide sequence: TGCGCCAGCAGCCAAGATGTCGCAGGGGGCGTGAAGACCCAGTTCTTC. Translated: CASSQDVAGGVKTQFF.

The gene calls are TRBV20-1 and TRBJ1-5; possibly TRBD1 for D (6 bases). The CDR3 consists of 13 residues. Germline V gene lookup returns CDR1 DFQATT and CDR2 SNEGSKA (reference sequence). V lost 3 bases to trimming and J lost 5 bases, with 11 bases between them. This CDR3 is CSASPQGDQPQHF. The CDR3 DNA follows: TGCAGTGCTAGTCCACAGGGCGATCAGCCCCAGCATTTT.

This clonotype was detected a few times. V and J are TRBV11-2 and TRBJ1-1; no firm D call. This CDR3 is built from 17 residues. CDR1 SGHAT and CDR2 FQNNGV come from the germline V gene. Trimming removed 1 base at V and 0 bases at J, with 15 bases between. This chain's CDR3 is CASSLGRSLSMNTEAFF. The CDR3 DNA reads TGTGCCAGCAGCTTAGGTCGCAGTCTTAGCATGAACACTGAAGCTTTCTTT.